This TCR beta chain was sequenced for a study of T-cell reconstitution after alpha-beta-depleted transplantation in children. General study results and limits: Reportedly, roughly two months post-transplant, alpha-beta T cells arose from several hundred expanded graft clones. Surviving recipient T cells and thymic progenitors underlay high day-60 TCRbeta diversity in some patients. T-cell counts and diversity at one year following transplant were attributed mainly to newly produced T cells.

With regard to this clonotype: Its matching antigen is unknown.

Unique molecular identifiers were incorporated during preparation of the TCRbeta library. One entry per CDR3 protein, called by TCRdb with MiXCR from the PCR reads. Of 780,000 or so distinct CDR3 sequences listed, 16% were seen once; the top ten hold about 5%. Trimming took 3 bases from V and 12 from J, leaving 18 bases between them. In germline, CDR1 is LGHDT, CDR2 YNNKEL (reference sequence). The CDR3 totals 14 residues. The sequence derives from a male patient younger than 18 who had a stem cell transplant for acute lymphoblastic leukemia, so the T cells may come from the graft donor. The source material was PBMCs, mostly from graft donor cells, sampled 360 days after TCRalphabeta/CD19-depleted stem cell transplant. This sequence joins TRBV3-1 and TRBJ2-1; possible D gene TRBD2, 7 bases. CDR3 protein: CASSQVAGDYGQFF. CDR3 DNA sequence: TGTGCCAGCAGCCAGGTAGCAGGGGACTACGGGCAGTTCTTC.